This T cell receptor (beta chain) was found in a study of tumor-infiltrating lymphocytes in localized non-small cell lung cancer. Assay: immunoSEQ multiplex PCR; the TCRdb copy retains only in-frame clones and omits some. The table has approximately 24,000 clones, under 75% seen once. The CDR3 has 14 residues. Germline V gene lookup returns CDR1 SGHTA and CDR2 FQGNSA. Trimming shortened V by 5 bases and J by 0 bases, and 10 bases separated the two germline ends. This clonotype was sampled from a human donor with non-small cell lung cancer. The chain uses TRBV7-2 and TRBJ2-5; D uncertain. The sequenced material came from lung tumor tissue. The CDR3 DNA is TGTGCCAGCAGCGCCCAATGGTACCAAGAGACCCAGTACTTC. Amino acid sequence: CASSAQWYQETQYF.